This is a list of T cell receptor beta chains from one sample in a study of CD8+ T cells in alopecia areata. Repertoires were generated with immunoSEQ multiplex PCR, while TCRdb's copy carries only in-frame clones and drops some. The sample contains over 200,000 clones, approximately 52% of which appear only once. Material: CD4+ T cells sorted from blood, obtained at week 0. Source of these receptors: a human donor with alopecia areata. The CDR3 runs from the conserved cysteine through the conserved F or W. A D gene is named only where the DNA matches it firmly. Clone size is shown for a subset of rows, as once, few, many or a class of expanded clone.

d_call j_call v_call clone_size cdr3_aa cdr3_nt
NA TRBJ2-5 TRBV5-1 NA CASSFVTSWETQYF TGCGCCAGCAGCTTTGTTACTAGCTGGGAGACCCAGTACTTC
NA TRBJ1-1 TRBV4-1 NA CASIRDPGVNTEAFF TGCGCCAGCATCCGAGATCCGGGGGTAAACACTGAAGCTTTCTTT
TRBD1 TRBJ1-3 TRBV2 NA CASRDRGAGNTIYF TGTGCCAGCAGGGACAGGGGGGCTGGAAACACCATATATTTT
NA TRBJ2-2 TRBV18 NA CASSPDTGELFF TGTGCCAGCTCACCGGACACCGGGGAGCTGTTTTTT
NA TRBJ1-2 TRBV6-5 few CASRSGTAITF TGTGCCAGCAGATCCGGGACGGCCATCACCTTC
NA TRBJ1-1 TRBV29-1 few CSVEEWSMNTEAFF TGCAGCGTAGAGGAGTGGAGCATGAACACTGAAGCTTTCTTT
NA TRBJ2-3 TRBV11-2 NA CASRRLTRESTDTQYF TGTGCCAGCAGGCGACTTACGAGGGAGAGCACAGATACGCAGTATTTT
NA TRBJ2-7 TRBV30 NA CAWRSTGRYEQYF TGTGCCTGGAGATCCACAGGGCGCTACGAGCAGTACTTC
NA TRBJ1-1 TRBV6-1 few CASSGLFEDTEAFF TGTGCCAGCAGTGGTCTCTTTGAGGACACTGAAGCTTTCTTT
NA TRBJ1-1 TRBV18 few CASSREGTEAFF TGTGCCAGCTCGCGAGAGGGGACTGAAGCTTTCTTT
NA TRBJ1-1 TRBV7-9 few CASSFWENTEAFF TGTGCCAGCAGCTTTTGGGAGAACACTGAAGCTTTCTTT
NA TRBJ2-1 TRBV29-1 NA CSVPGAYNEQFF TGCAGCGTTCCCGGGGCCTACAATGAGCAGTTCTTC
TRBD2 TRBJ2-1 TRBV30 NA CAWSAWSGSGNEQFF TGTGCCTGGAGTGCTTGGAGCGGGAGTGGGAATGAGCAGTTCTTC